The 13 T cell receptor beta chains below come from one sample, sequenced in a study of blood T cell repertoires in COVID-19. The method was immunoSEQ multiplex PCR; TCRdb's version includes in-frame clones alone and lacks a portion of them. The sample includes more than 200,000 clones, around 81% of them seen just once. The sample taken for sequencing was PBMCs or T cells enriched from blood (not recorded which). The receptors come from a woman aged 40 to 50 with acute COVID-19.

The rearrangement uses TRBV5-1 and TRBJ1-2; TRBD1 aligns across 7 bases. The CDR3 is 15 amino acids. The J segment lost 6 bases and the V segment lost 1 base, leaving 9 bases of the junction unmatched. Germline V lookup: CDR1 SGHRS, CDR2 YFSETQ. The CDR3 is CASSLREGGLDGYTF. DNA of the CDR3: TGCGCCAGCAGCTTGAGGGAAGGGGGCTTGGATGGCTACACCTTC.

The CDR3 here is CASSEQGKNTEAFF. In DNA, the CDR3 is TGTGCCAGCAGTGAGCAGGGGAAGAACACTGAAGCTTTCTTT. This chain connects TRBV2 to TRBJ1-1, with D possibly matching TRBD1 (6 bases). CDR1 is SNHLY, CDR2 FYNNEI, per germline. The CDR3 runs 14 residues. Trimming cost V 3 bases and J 1 base, with 9 bases left between them. Based on the CDR3 plus reference TRBV2 and TRBJ1-1, the full variable domain is EPEVTQTPSHQVTQMGQEVILRCVPISNHLYFYWYRQILGQKVEFLVSFYNNEISEKSEIFDDQFSVERPDGSNFTLKIRSTKLEDSAMYFCASSEQGKNTEAFFGQGTRLTVV.

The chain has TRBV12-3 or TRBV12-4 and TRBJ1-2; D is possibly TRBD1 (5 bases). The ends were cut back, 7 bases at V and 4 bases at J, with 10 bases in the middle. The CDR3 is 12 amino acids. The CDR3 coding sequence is TGTGCCAGCAATGCCGGGGGCTATGGCTACACCTTC. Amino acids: CASNAGGYGYTF.

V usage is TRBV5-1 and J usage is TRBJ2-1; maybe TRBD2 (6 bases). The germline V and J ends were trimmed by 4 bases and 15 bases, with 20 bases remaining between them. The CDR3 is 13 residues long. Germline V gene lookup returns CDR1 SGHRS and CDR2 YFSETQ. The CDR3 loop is CASSAEVTVEGFF. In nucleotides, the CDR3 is TGCGCCAGCAGCGCCGAAGTGACAGTGGAGGGGTTCTTC.

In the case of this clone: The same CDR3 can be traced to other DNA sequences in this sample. CDR3 coding DNA: TGTGCCAGCAGTTCACACCTGAACACCGGGGAGCTGTTTTTT. This encodes CASSSHLNTGELFF. This chain joins TRBV27 and TRBJ2-2; D call uncertain. The V and J ends lost 4 bases and 1 base respectively, with 7 bases between them. Per germline, CDR1 MNHEY and CDR2 SMNVEV (reference sequence). This CDR3 is 14 amino acids long.

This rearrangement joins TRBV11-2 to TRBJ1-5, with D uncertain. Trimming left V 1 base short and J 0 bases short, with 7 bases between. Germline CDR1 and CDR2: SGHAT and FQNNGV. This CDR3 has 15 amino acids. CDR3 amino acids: CASSLGSYSNQPQHF. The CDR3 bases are TGTGCCAGCAGCTTAGGGAGTTATAGCAATCAGCCCCAGCATTTT.

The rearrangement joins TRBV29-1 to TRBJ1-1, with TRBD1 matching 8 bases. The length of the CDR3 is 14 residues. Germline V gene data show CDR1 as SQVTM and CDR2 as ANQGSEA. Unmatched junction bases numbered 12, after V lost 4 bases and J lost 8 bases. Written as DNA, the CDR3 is TGCAGCGTTGCTATTGGACAGGGAGGCCGGGAAGCTTTCTTT. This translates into CSVAIGQGGREAFF.

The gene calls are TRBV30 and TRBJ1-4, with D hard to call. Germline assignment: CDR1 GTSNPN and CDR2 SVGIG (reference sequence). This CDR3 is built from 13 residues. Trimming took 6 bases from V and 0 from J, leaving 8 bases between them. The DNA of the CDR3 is TGTGCCTGTGAGAGGACAACTAATGAAAAACTGTTTTTT. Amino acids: CACERTTNEKLFF.

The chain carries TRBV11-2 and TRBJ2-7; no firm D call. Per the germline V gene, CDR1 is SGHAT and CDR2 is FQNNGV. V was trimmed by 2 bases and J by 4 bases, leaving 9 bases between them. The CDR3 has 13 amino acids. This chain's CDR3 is CASSLNRRYEQYF. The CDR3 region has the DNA TGTGCCAGCAGCTTAAATCGGAGATACGAGCAGTACTTC.

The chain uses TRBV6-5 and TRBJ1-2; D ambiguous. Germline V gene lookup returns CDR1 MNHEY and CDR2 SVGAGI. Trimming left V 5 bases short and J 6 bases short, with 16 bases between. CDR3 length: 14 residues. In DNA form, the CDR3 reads TGTGCCAGCAGTCAATCAGCCGGGAAGGATGGCTACACCTTC. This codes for CASSQSAGKDGYTF.

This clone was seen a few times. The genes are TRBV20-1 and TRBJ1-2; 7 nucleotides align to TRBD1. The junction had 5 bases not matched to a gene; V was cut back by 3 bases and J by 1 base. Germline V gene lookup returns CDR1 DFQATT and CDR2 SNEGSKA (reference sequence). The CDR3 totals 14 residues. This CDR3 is CSASSGGSNYGYTF. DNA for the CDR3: TGCAGTGCTAGTTCAGGGGGGAGTAACTATGGCTACACCTTC.

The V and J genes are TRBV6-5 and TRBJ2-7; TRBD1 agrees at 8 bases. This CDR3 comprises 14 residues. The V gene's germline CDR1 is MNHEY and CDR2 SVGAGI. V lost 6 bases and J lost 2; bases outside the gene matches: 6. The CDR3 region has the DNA TGTGCCAGCAGGACTGGACAGGGAGCCTACGAGCAGTACTTC. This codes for CASRTGQGAYEQYF.

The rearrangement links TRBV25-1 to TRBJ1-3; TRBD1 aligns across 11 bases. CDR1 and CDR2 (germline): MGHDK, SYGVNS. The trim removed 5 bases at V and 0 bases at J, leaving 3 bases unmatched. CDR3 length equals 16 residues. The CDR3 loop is CASSQGTGGSGNTIYF. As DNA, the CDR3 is TGTGCCAGCAGTCAAGGGACAGGGGGCTCTGGAAACACCATATATTTT.